Listed here is a single T cell receptor beta chain. The record originates from a study of blood T cell repertoires in COVID-19. Study details: Samples taken during acute and convalescent COVID-19 were collected in the United States, Italy and Spain.

The CDR3 contains 14 residues. Germline values: CDR1 SGDLS, CDR2 YYNGEE. V dropped 0 bases and J dropped 4; count of bases not matched to a gene: 2. Original data processing: Amplification of reference gene primers provided the estimated nucleated cell counts. Only in-frame clones appear in the TCRdb table, and some are missing; sequencing was by immunoSEQ multiplex PCR. That table furnishes V, J and clone size, whereas the DNA furnished D and trimming. The sample holds 200,000 to 250,000 clones, roughly 85% seen once. In terms of age and location, participants ranged from roughly 18 to 90 years and lived in approximately 26 US areas.

The rearrangement uses TRBV9 and TRBJ1-1, with TRBD1 matching over 8 bases. The sequence was collected from a woman aged 45 to 65 with acute COVID-19. The sample consisted of PBMCs or T cells enriched from blood (not recorded which). CDR3 residues: CASSVGQGSTEAFF. The CDR3 nucleotides are TGTGCCAGCAGCGTAGGACAGGGGAGCACTGAAGCTTTCTTT.